This entry lists 29 T cell receptor beta chains sequenced from one sample in a study of identifying expanded T cells in peripheral blood. Generated by immunoSEQ multiplex PCR, the TCRdb table keeps only in-frame clones and is missing some. Of 70,000 or so clones listed, 75% to 90% are singletons. Material for sequencing was blood. These receptors all stem from a person aged 18 to 75 in good health.

The V gene is TRBV9, the J gene TRBJ2-5; 9 bases line up with TRBD1. CDR3 length: 14 amino acids. The germline CDR1 and CDR2 sequences are SGDLS and YYNGEE. With 4 bases clipped from V and 5 bases from J, the junction kept 6 bases outside the gene matches. Here the CDR3 reads CASSKTGGLETQYF. CDR3 coding DNA: TGTGCCAGCAGCAAGACAGGGGGGCTGGAGACCCAGTACTTC.

The V and J genes are TRBV19 and TRBJ1-1; no reliable D call. The CDR3 loop spans 15 amino acids. The V gene lost 1 base and the J gene lost 8 bases, with 17 bases spanning the gap. Germline CDR1 and CDR2: LNHDA and SQIVND (reference sequence). The chain's CDR3 is CASSIAWQARNEAFF. CDR3 nucleotide sequence: TGTGCCAGTAGTATAGCCTGGCAGGCCCGCAACGAAGCTTTCTTT.

The V call is TRBV27, the J call TRBJ1-5; a weak D match, TRBD1 (5 bases). Germline lookup yields CDR1 MNHEY and CDR2 SMNVEV (reference sequence). The CDR3 contains 17 residues. Deletions cut 0 bases from V and 4 bases from J, with 16 bases between. The CDR3: CASSLSHGGGDNQPQHF. The CDR3 nucleotides are TGTGCCAGCAGTTTATCCCATGGTGGAGGGGATAATCAGCCCCAGCATTTT.

The CDR3 DNA sequence: TGTGCCAGCTCACCAAAGGTGCGCCGGGGCCAAGAGACCCAGTACTTC. Its translation is CASSPKVRRGQETQYF. The J gene is TRBJ2-5, the V gene TRBV18; D possibly corresponds to TRBD2 (5 bases). V lost 2 bases, J lost 1 base, and 14 bases lay in between. The CDR3 contains 16 residues. Germline assignment: CDR1 KGHSH and CDR2 LQKENI.

The table lists this clone with a count of one. The chain combines TRBV5-1 with TRBJ1-5; D possibly corresponds to TRBD1 (5 bases). V gave up 0 bases and J gave up 2 bases, with 9 bases separating them. The CDR3 runs 15 residues. The germline CDR1 and CDR2 sequences are SGHRS and YFSETQ. The CDR3 DNA reads TGCGCCAGCAGCTTGGTAGGGGAGGGCAATCAGCCCCAGCATTTT. Encoded protein: CASSLVGEGNQPQHF.

CDR3 sequence (DNA): TGTGCCAGCAGAACCTACAGGGGGGGTCGGCCCCAGCATTTT. It encodes CASRTYRGGRPQHF. The V and J genes are TRBV28 and TRBJ1-5; 8 positions match TRBD1. Germline CDR1 is MDHEN and CDR2 is SYDVKM. This CDR3 has 14 residues. The trim removed 6 bases at V and 9 bases at J, leaving 10 bases unmatched.

This chain links TRBV4-3 with TRBJ1-6; D is perhaps TRBD1 (5 bases). The CDR3 is 17 residues long. The V and J ends lost 1 base and 7 bases respectively, with 17 bases between them. Germline loops: CDR1 LGHNA, CDR2 YSLEER. This chain's CDR3 is CASSQGGDGHLNSPLHF. The CDR3 DNA reads TGCGCCAGCAGCCAAGGGGGGGACGGACACCTCAATTCACCCCTCCACTTT.

This chain uses TRBV11-2 with TRBJ2-5; TRBD1 matches 9 bases. From germline, CDR1 is SGHAT and CDR2 FQNNGV. The CDR3 has 15 amino acids. The trim removed 5 bases at V and 7 bases at J, leaving 11 bases unmatched. DNA for the CDR3: TGTGCCAGCAGCGCAAGACAGGGGGGCAGGTGGACCCAGTACTTC. Protein product: CASSARQGGRWTQYF.

This clone was seen only once. V usage is TRBV9 and J usage is TRBJ1-1, with D possibly TRBD1 on 5 matching bases. The CDR3 runs to 13 residues. Trimming cost V 7 bases and J 3 bases, with 13 bases left between them. The germline V gene has CDR1 SGDLS and CDR2 YYNGEE. In DNA, the CDR3 is TGTGCCAGCGGGGACGGAAGGTACACTGAAGCTTTCTTT. As protein: CASGDGRYTEAFF.

V and J are TRBV6-5 and TRBJ2-1; D remains ambiguous. The CDR3 totals 14 residues. V lost 4 bases and J lost 1, with 8 bases in between. Germline CDR1 MNHEY, CDR2 SVGAGI. CDR3 protein: CASSFQRSYNEQFF. The CDR3 DNA follows: TGTGCCAGCAGTTTCCAGCGATCCTACAATGAGCAGTTCTTC.

V is TRBV7-6 and J is TRBJ1-1; D gene unclear. With 3 bases removed from V and 1 base from J, the gap between germline ends came to 6 bases. The CDR3 extends over 13 amino acids. CDR1 is SGHVS and CDR2 is FNYEAQ in the germline V gene. CDR3 region: CASSFAENTEAFF. The CDR3 nucleotides read TGTGCCAGCAGCTTTGCGGAGAACACTGAAGCTTTCTTT.

V is TRBV7-2 and J is TRBJ2-5; TRBD2 aligns across 9 bases. Trimming cost V 0 bases and J 1 base; bases outside gene matches: 6. CDR1 and CDR2 (germline): SGHTA, FQGNSA. This CDR3 comprises 17 residues. This CDR3 reads CASSLAFAGGGQETQYF. The DNA for the CDR3 is TGTGCCAGCAGCTTAGCCTTCGCGGGAGGGGGCCAAGAGACCCAGTACTTC. The variable domain in full, with the rest retrieved from reference TRBV7-2 and TRBJ2-5, is GAGVSQSPSNKVTEKGKDVELRCDPISGHTALYWYRQSLGQGLEFLIYFQGNSAPDKSGLPSDRFSAERTGGSVSTLTIQRTQQEDSAVYLCASSLAFAGGGQETQYFGPGTRLLVL.

The V call is TRBV29-1, the J call TRBJ2-7; TRBD1 agrees at 8 bases. This CDR3 spans 12 amino acids. With V trimmed by 5 bases and J by 5 bases, 5 bases remained unmatched. Germline values: CDR1 SQVTM, CDR2 ANQGSEA. The CDR3: CSVIYRGDEQYF. CDR3 bases: TGCAGCGTTATCTACAGGGGGGACGAGCAGTACTTC.

The chain has TRBV6-5 and TRBJ1-5; a possible D gene is TRBD1 (6 bases). The V end lost 8 bases, the J end lost 4 bases, and 15 bases lay between the germline ends. This CDR3 region has 14 residues. Germline CDR1 MNHEY, CDR2 SVGAGI. CDR3 sequence (DNA): TGTGCCAGCGGCGAACGACAGGAAAATCAGCCCCAGCATTTT. Translation gives CASGERQENQPQHF.

The chain combines TRBV25-1 with TRBJ2-2; tentatively, D is TRBD2 (6 bases). The V and J ends lost 6 bases and 4 bases respectively, with 15 bases between them. The CDR3 runs 15 residues. Germline CDR1 reads MGHDK; CDR2 reads SYGVNS. The CDR3 DNA reads TGTGCCAGCAGCTGGTGGAGGGGAGGCACCGGGGAGCTGTTTTTT. Translated: CASSWWRGGTGELFF.

The genes are TRBV4-2 and TRBJ1-1, with D uncertain. The V and J ends lost 1 base and 0 bases respectively, with 15 bases between them. This CDR3 region has 17 residues. Germline loops: CDR1 LGHNA, CDR2 YNFKEQ. CDR3 sequence (DNA): TGTGCCAGCAGCCAAGGGCGGACTCTGCTGGTGAACACTGAAGCTTTCTTT. Translating gives CASSQGRTLLVNTEAFF.

The chain uses TRBV7-2 and TRBJ2-5; D not resolved. The CDR3 extends over 11 amino acids. Trimming left V 4 bases short and J 3 bases short, with 3 bases between. The germline gives CDR1 SGHTA, CDR2 FQGNSA. This CDR3 reads CASSSKETQYF. CDR3 in DNA: TGTGCCAGCAGCTCGAAAGAGACCCAGTACTTC.

The chain carries TRBV5-1 and TRBJ2-7; no firm D call. The CDR3 covers 15 residues. V was shortened by 0 bases and J by 0 bases, with 10 bases between the two germline ends. CDR1 SGHRS and CDR2 YFSETQ come from the germline V gene. CDR3 coding DNA: TGCGCCAGCAGCTTGGGCGCAGTCGGCTCCTACGAGCAGTACTTC. Its translation: CASSLGAVGSYEQYF.

Comment on this clone: The junction and the germline gene differ at one end; a read error may be behind it. The V call is TRBV18, the J call TRBJ2-7; 8 nucleotides line up with TRBD1. The CDR3 extends over 18 amino acids. Looked up from germline, CDR1 is KGHSH and CDR2 is LQKENI. CDR3 residues: CASSSPGQGLRTLYEQYF. In DNA form, the CDR3 reads TGTGCCAGCTCATCACCCGGACAGGGCCTCCGGACCCTCTACGAGCAGTACTTC.

J is TRBJ2-1 and V is TRBV25-1, with D hard to call. V was trimmed by 4 bases and J by 7 bases, leaving 14 bases between them. The CDR3 runs 14 residues. Looked up from germline, CDR1 is MGHDK and CDR2 is SYGVNS. The CDR3 DNA is TGTGCCAGCAGTGCCCTAAGCGAGCGAAATGAGCAGTTCTTC. This codes for CASSALSERNEQFF. The full variable domain, in which reference TRBV25-1 and TRBJ2-1 provide the parts outside the CDR3, is EADIYQTPRYLVIGTGKKITLECSQTMGHDKMYWYQQDPGMELHLIHYSYGVNSTEKGDLSSESTVSRIRTEHFPLTLESARPSHTSQYLCASSALSERNEQFFGPGTRLTVL.

The chain is built from TRBV12-2 and TRBJ2-6; TRBD1, the D gene given by the table, was not confirmed from the DNA. TRBV12-2 is a documented pseudogene. The CDR3 is 17 amino acids. The CDR3 bases are TGTGCAAGTCGCGTAGGAGGGGGTCTCTCTGGGGCCAACGTCCTGACTTTC. It specifies CASRVGGGLSGANVLTF.

The chain employs TRBV7-6 and TRBJ2-7; D uncertain. Germline V gene lookup returns CDR1 SGHVS and CDR2 FNYEAQ. The CDR3 runs to 14 residues. V was clipped by 4 bases and J by 0 bases, with 10 bases between them. The CDR3 DNA sequence: TGTGCCAGCAGCTCGCGCCCCAGCTCCTACGAGCAGTACTTC. Amino acids: CASSSRPSSYEQYF.

This clone was seen more than once but under ten times. This sequence joins TRBV11-2 and TRBJ2-1; 9 bases are a match to TRBD2. The CDR3 is made up of 15 amino acids. V gave up 5 bases and J gave up 3 bases; unmatched junction bases: 5. CDR1 SGHAT and CDR2 FQNNGV come from the germline V gene. The CDR3 region is CASSPRSGGYNEQFF. For the CDR3, the DNA is TGTGCCAGCAGCCCTCGTAGCGGGGGCTACAATGAGCAGTTCTTC.

CDR3 DNA: TGTGCCAGCAGCCGCGTCGGACAGGGGGACGGGGAGCTGTTTTTT. It yields the protein CASSRVGQGDGELFF. The chain uses TRBV14 and TRBJ2-2; TRBD1 matches 10 bases. This CDR3 spans 15 amino acids. The germline V gene has CDR1 SGHDN and CDR2 FVKESK. The ends lost 4 bases at V and 7 bases at J; junction bases unmatched: 6.

V usage is TRBV6-6 and J usage is TRBJ2-5, with 10 bases aligning to TRBD1. J gave up 5 bases and V 8 bases, and 8 bases lay outside the gene matches. This CDR3 region has 14 residues. CDR1 MNHNY and CDR2 SVGAGI come from the germline V gene (reference sequence). The chain's CDR3 is CASRETGGTETQYF. CDR3 nucleotide sequence: TGTGCCAGCCGAGAGACAGGGGGCACGGAGACCCAGTACTTC.

The rearrangement links TRBV6-5 to TRBJ1-5; weak D call: TRBD1 (5 bases). This CDR3 has 15 amino acids. CDR1 MNHEY and CDR2 SVGAGI come from the germline V gene. V was pared by 0 bases and J by 9 bases, with 15 bases between. CDR3 amino acids: CASSYSETASGPQHF. CDR3 nucleotides: TGTGCCAGCAGTTACTCGGAGACAGCGTCAGGGCCCCAGCATTTT.

This clone appeared once. This chain joins TRBV11-2 and TRBJ1-2; D is perhaps TRBD1 (5 bases). CDR1 is SGHAT, CDR2 FQNNGV, per germline. The V end was cut by 5 bases, the J end by 3 bases, with 13 bases between. The CDR3 contains 14 residues. The CDR3 region is CASSKWARDYGYTF. Here the CDR3 DNA reads TGTGCCAGCAGCAAATGGGCCAGGGACTATGGCTACACCTTC.

This chain links TRBV28 with TRBJ1-1; a weak D match, TRBD1 (6 bases). The CDR3 consists of 15 residues. Deletions cut 3 bases from V and 7 bases from J, with 18 bases between. Per germline, CDR1 MDHEN and CDR2 SYDVKM. In DNA form, the CDR3 reads TGTGCCAGCAGTTTTTGGGGGAGGGGGTGTGTTGAAGCTTTCTTT. Translating it yields CASSFWGRGCVEAFF.

The CDR3 reads CASSFHLDKNTEAFF. In DNA form, the CDR3 reads TGTGCCAGCAGCTTCCACTTAGATAAGAACACTGAAGCTTTCTTT. V gene TRBV12-1 combines with J gene TRBJ1-1. TRBV12-1 is given as a pseudogene. The CDR3 consists of 15 residues.